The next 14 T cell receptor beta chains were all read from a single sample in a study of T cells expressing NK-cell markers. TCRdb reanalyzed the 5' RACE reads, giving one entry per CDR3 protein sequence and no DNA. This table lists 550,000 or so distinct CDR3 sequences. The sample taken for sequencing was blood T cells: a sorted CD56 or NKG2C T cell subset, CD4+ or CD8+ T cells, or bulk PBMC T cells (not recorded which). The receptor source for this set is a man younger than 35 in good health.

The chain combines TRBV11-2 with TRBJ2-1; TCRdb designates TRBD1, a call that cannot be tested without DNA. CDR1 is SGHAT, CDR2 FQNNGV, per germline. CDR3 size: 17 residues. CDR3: CASSLVFSSQGDYEQFF.

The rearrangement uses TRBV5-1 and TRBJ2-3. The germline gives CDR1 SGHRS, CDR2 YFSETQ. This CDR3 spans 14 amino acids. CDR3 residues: CASKDQPSTDTQYF.

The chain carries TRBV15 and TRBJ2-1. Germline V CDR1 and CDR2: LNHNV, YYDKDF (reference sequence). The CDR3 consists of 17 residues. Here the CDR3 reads CATSRLGGTHSYNEQFF. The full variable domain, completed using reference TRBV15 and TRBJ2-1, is DAMVIQNPRYQVTQFGKPVTLSCSQTLNHNVMYWYQQKSSQAPKLLFHYYDKDFNNEADTPDNFQSRRPNTSFCFLDIRSPGLGDTAMYLCATSRLGGTHSYNEQFFGPGTRLTVL.

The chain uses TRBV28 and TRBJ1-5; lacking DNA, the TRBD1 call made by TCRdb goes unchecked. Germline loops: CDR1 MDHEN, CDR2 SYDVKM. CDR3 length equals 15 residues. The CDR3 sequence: CASTLTRGGNQPQHF.

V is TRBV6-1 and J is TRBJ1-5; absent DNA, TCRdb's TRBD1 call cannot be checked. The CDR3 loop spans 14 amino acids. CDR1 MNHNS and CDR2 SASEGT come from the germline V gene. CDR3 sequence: CASTGTGDNQPQHF.

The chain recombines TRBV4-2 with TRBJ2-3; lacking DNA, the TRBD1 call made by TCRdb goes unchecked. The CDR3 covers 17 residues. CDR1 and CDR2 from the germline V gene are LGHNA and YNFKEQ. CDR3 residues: CASSQAGGLPKADTQYF.

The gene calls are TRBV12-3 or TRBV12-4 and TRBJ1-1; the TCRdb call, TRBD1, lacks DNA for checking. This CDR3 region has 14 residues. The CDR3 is CASTQSRGNTEAFF.

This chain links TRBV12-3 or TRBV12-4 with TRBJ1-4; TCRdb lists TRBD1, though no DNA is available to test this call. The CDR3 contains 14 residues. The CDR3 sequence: CASTKRGGGEKLFF.

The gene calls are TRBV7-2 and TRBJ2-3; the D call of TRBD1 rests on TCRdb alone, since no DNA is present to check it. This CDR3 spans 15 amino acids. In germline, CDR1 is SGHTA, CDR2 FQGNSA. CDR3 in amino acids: CASSLEGRGTDTQYF.

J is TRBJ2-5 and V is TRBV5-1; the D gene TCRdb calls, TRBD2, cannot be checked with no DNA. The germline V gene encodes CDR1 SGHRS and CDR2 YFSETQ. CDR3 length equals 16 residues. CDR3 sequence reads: CASSLAGTSDVETQYF.

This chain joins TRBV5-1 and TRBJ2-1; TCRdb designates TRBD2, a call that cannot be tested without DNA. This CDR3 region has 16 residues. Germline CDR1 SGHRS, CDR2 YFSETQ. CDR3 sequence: CASSVRLAGFYNEQFF.

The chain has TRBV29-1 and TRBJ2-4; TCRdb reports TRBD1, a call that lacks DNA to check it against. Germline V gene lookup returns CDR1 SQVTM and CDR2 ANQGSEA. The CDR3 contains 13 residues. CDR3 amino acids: CSVDGQGADIQYF.

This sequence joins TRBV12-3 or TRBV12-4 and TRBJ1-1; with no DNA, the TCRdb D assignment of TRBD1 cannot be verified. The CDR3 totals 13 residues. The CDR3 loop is CASSFAGGTEAFF.

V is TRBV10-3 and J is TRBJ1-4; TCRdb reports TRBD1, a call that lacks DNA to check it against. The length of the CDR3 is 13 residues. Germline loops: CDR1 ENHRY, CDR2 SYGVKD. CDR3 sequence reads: CAITDSPNEKLFF.